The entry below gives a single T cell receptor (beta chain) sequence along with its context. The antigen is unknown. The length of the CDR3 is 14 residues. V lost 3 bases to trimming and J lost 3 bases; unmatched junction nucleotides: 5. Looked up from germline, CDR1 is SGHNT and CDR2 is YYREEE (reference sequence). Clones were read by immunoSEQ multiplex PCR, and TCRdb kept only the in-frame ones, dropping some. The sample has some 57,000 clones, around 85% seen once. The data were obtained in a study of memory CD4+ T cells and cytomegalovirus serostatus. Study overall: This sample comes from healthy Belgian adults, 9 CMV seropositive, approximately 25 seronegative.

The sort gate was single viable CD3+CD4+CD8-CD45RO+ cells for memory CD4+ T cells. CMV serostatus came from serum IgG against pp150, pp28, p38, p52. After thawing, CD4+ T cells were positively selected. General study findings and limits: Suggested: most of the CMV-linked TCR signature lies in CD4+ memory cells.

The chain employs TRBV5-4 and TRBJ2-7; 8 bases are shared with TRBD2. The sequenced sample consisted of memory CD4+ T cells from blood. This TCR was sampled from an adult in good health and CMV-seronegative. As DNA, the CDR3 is TGTGCCAGCAGCTCGGGACTAGGAGGCTACGAGCAGTACTTC. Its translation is CASSSGLGGYEQYF.